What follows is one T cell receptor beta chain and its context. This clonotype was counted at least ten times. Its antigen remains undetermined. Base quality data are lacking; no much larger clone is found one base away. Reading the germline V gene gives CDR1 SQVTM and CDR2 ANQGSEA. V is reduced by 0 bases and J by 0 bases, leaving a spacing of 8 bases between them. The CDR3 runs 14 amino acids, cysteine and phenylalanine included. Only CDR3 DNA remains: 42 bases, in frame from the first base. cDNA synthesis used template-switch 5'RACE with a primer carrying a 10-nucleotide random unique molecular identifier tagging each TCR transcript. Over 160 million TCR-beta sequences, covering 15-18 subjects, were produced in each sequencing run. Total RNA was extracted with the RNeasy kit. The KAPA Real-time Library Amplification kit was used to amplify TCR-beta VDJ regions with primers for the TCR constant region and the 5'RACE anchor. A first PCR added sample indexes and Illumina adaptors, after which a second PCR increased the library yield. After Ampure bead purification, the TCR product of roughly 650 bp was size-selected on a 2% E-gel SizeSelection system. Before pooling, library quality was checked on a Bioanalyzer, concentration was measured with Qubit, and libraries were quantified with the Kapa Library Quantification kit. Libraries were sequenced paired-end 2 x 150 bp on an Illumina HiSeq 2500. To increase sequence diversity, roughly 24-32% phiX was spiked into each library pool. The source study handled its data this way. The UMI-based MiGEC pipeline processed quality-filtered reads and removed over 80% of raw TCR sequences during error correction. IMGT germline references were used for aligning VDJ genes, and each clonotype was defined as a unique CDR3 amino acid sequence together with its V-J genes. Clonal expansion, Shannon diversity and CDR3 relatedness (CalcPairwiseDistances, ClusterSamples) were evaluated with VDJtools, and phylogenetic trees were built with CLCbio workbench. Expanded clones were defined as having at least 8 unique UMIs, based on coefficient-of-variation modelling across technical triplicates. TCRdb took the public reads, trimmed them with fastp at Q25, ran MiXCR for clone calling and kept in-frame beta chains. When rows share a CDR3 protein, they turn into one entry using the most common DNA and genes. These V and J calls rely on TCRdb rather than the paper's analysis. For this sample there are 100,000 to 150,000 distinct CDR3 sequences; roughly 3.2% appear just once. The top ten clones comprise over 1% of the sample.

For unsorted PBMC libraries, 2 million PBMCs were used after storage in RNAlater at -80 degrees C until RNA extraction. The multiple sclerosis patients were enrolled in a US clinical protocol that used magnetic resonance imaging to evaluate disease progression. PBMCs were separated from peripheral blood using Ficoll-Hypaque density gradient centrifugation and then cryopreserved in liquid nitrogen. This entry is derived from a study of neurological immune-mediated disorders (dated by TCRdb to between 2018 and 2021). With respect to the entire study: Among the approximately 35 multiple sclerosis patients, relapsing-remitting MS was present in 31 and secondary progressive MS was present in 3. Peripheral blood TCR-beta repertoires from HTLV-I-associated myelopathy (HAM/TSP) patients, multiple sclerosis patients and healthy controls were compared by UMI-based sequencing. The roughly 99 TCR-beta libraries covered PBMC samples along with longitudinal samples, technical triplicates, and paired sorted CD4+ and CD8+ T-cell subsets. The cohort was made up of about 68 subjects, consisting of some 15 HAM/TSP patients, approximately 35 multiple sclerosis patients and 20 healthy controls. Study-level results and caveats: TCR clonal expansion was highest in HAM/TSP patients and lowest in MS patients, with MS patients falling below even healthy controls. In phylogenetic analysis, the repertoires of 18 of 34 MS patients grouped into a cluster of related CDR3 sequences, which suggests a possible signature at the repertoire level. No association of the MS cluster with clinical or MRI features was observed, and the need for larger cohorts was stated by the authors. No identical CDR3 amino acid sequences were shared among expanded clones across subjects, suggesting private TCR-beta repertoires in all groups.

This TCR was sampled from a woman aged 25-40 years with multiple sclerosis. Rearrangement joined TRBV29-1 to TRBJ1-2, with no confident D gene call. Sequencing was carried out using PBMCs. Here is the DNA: TGCAGCGTTGAAGAAGCACAGACTAACTATGGCTACACCTTC. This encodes CSVEEAQTNYGYTF.